The present T cell receptor beta chain was sequenced within a study of tumor and adjacent non-tumor tissue in lung cancer (dated by TCRdb to about 2018). About the full investigation: By cancer type, the cohort comprised about 13 adenocarcinoma patients, 2 squamous cell carcinoma patients and 1 small cell lung cancer patient. The 15 enrolled patients, of whom approximately ten were men and 5 were women, were aged about 30 to 80 years and were diagnosed with TNM stage I to III disease. In total, sequencing yielded 130,000,000 or so productive TCRbeta reads, which works out to an average of around 4.2 million reads per sample. Using bulk TCRbeta repertoires from roughly 14 lung cancer patients, the study set lung tumor tissue side by side with matched distant non-tumor lung tissue. For each patient, one tumor sample and one normal lung sample were taken, giving around 31 paired specimens that underwent TCRbeta CDR3 sequencing.

Comments on this clonotype: Its cognate antigen has yet to be identified. This clone may be a read error of a much larger clone one base away.

Bulk unsorted tissue served as the source for RNA extraction, and RNA quality was assessed using a NanoDrop ND-1000 and an Agilent 2100. Newly diagnosed lung cancer patients without prior chemotherapy who had been admitted for thoracic surgery in China between August and November 2014 were enrolled as donors. The study excluded patients who had received radiotherapy or chemotherapy before or who had another cancer at the same time. Surgical tissue pieces of roughly 1-2.2 cm3 were preserved in RNAlater solution and were kept at -80 degrees C until use. CDR1 and CDR2 were assigned from the germline V gene (reference sequence) as SEHNR and FQNEAQ. The CDR3 runs 16 amino acids, cysteine and phenylalanine included. The only DNA kept is the CDR3, 48 bases in frame from the first base. Relative to germline, V is 2 bases shorter and J is 7 bases shorter, with 21 bases between their ends. The research as a whole found: A significantly larger cumulative share of the repertoire was made up by the top 100 clones in normal lung than in tumor tissue. Younger patients had significantly higher TCR diversity, and higher tumor TCR diversity was associated with shorter overall and disease-free survival. Significantly higher TCR diversity (inverse Simpson) was observed in tumor tissue than in normal lung tissue (approximately 440 vs 150, P = 0.0075, Mann-Whitney U test). Peripheral blood was not sequenced, so blood TCRbeta repertoires in these lung cancer patients were not examined. Only around 14 patients were in the cohort, and the authors stated that larger samples and more detailed clinical data are needed. The methods do not name the sequencing platform or mention unique molecular identifiers.

Library preparation used multiplex PCR. For sequencing, an Illumina HiSeq 2500 was employed. TCRbeta libraries were constructed through three rounds of nested PCR with primers (Table S4) according to protocols modified from ARM-PCR. PCR products of 200-500 bp were gel-excised and purified with the QIAquick gel extraction kit before sequencing. The paper's processing steps were these. Trimmomatic was used to clean the reads, FLASH merged the cleaned reads into complete CDR3 sequences, and MiTCR assigned the sequences to V(D)J germline segments. Clonal diversity was computed as the inverse Simpson's index with VDJtools. In-frame sequences lacking a premature stop codon were counted as productive reads. TCRdb applied fastp at Q25 and MiXCR to the public reads, then kept only in-frame beta chains. Rows with one shared CDR3 protein collapse into an entry with the most common genes and DNA. The V and J calls here are based on TCRdb, not the publication. The sample yields approximately 76,000 distinct CDR3 sequences; about two thirds were counted once. The ten largest make up roughly 12% of the sample.

This clonotype was sampled from a woman aged 70-85 years with non-small cell lung cancer. The chain was built from TRBV7-9 and TRBJ2-7; TRBD2 is a possible D gene, resting on 5 matching bases. The specimen sequenced was lung tumor tissue. The CDR3 reads as follows: CASSLTREGVRMEQYF. The bases are TGTGCCAGCAGCTTAACCAGAGAGGGAGTCAGAATGGAGCAGTACTTC.